This TCR beta chain was identified in a study of cytomegalovirus exposure and HLA in healthy donors. This CDR3 spans 13 amino acids. V lost 6 bases, J lost 4 bases, and 5 bases stayed unmatched. Germline assignment: CDR1 SEHNR and CDR2 FQNEAQ (reference sequence). Primers: 60 Vbeta forward and 13 Jbeta reverse. Here immunoSEQ multiplex PCR was the method, and the copy in TCRdb shows in-frame clones only, minus some. Of about 83,000 clones listed, just over 70% are singletons. This clone was seen only once. The rearrangement uses TRBV7-9 and TRBJ1-1; TRBD1 agrees at 7 bases. The TCR originated in a man in his sixties in good health and CMV-seronegative. The specimen was PBMCs. In nucleotides, the CDR3 is TGTGCCAGCAGGTCCACAGGGGCCACTGAAGCTTTCTTT. Encoded protein: CASRSTGATEAFF.